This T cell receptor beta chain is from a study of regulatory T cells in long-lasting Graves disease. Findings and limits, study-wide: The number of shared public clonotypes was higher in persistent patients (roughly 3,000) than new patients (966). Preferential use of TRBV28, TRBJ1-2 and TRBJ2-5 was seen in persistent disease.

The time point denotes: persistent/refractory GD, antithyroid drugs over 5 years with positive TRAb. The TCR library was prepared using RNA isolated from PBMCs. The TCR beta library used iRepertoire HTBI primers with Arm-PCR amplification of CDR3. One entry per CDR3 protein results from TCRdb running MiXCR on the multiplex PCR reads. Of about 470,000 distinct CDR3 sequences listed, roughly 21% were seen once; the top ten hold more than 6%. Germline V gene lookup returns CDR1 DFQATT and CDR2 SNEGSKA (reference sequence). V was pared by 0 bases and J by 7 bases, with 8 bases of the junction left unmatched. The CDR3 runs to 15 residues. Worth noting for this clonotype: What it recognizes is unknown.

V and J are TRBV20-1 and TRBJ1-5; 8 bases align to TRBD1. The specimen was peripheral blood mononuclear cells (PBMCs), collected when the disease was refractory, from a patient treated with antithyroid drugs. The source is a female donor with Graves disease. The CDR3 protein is CSARDLGQVGQPQHF. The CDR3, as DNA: TGCAGTGCTAGAGACTTGGGACAGGTCGGACAGCCCCAGCATTTT.